This paragraph reports one T cell receptor beta chain. From germline, CDR1 is SEHNR and CDR2 FQNEAQ (reference sequence). V lost 5 bases and J lost 2, with 13 bases in between. The CDR3 consists of 14 residues. The assay was immunoSEQ multiplex PCR, and TCRdb's table has in-frame clones only and misses some. The table records about 110,000 clones, 86% of them present only once. This sample was included in a study of blood T cell repertoires in COVID-19. The material sequenced was peripheral blood. This clonotype was sampled from a man aged 40-49 years with acute or convalescent COVID-19. The gene calls are TRBV7-9 and TRBJ2-7, with TRBD1 as a possible D gene (6 bases). As DNA, the CDR3 is TGTGCCAGCAGCCCACGAACAGGGCCCTACGAGCAGTACTTC. Protein product: CASSPRTGPYEQYF. The full variable domain, completed using reference TRBV7-9 and TRBJ2-7, is DTGVSQNPRHKITKRGQNVTFRCDPISEHNRLYWYRQTLGQGPEFLTYFQNEAQLEKSRLLSDRFSAERPKGSFSTLEIQRTEQGDSAMYLCASSPRTGPYEQYFGPGTRLTVT.